The clone carrying this TCR beta chain was observed once. What it binds is not known. This entry comes from a study of early T cells in non-severe SARS-CoV-2 infection. Background on the study: Unpaired chains resulted from sequencing bulk RNA of unsorted whole blood.

Study-wide findings and caveats: Lookups in VDJdb leaned toward anti-spike CD8 responses and missed private and CD4 specificities.

TCRdb analysed the 5' RACE reads with MiXCR anew, one entry per CDR3 protein. The sample gives about 67,000 distinct CDR3 sequences, around a tenth of which show up once; 3.5% to 4.5% is in the top ten. The sequencing input was whole blood. This receptor was taken from an adult who was a healthcare worker with PCR-confirmed SARS-CoV-2 infection or an uninfected control (not recorded which).

The CDR3 loop reads CASSLEDRGFNEQFF. The CDR3 nucleotides are TGTGCCAGCAGTTTAGAGGACAGGGGTTTCAATGAGCAGTTCTTC. V and J are TRBV12-3 or TRBV12-4 and TRBJ2-1; the match to TRBD1 covers 9 bases. Losses at the gene ends were 1 base for V and 6 bases for J; bases not matched to a gene: 4. This CDR3 is 15 amino acids long.